This T cell receptor beta chain came from a study of T cells in Graves' hyperthyroidism and ophthalmopathy. The CDR3 is 16 amino acids. Germline assignment: CDR1 DFQATT and CDR2 SNEGSKA (reference sequence). V was clipped by 0 bases and J by 1 base, with 13 bases between them. The source material, RNA transcripts, was used to amplify TCR beta CDR3 regions. The HTBI primer set was used in a first-round RT-PCR of the TCR CDR3. TCRdb used MiXCR to reprocess the multiplex PCR reads, holding one entry per CDR3 protein. The sample lists 350,000 or so distinct CDR3 sequences; about a sixth were seen once. This sequence was found in a woman in her 30s with Graves' hyperthyroidism that later progressed to Graves' ophthalmopathy. This chain connects TRBV20-1 to TRBJ2-4; D ambiguous. Sequences were obtained from blood. CDR3 residues: CSARDSRSGAKNIQYF. The CDR3 DNA reads as TGCAGTGCTAGAGATTCGAGGTCCGGTGCCAAAAACATTCAGTACTTC.